This T cell receptor (beta chain) was sequenced in a study of T cell repertoires in cytomegalovirus infection. This clonotype was observed once. Its antigen remains unidentified. This CDR3 comprises 16 residues. V shed 5 bases, J shed 2 bases, and the junction held 6 bases outside the gene matches. Germline values: CDR1 MDHEN, CDR2 SYDVKM. MiXCR was run by TCRdb on the reads, yielding one entry per CDR3 protein. The data show under 50,000 distinct CDR3 sequences, with about a fifth seen just once and about 87% held by the top ten. This TCR came from a human donor in good health (CMV status not recorded). Some clones in this sample may be carry-over from other donors' samples. This material consisted of CD8+ T cells from cultured PBMCs, taken from culture after CMV antigen stimulation. The chain employs TRBV28 and TRBJ2-2; 9 nucleotides agree with TRBD1. The CDR3 DNA reads TGTGCCAGCAGTCCCGACAGGGGGTTTAACACCGGGGAGCTGTTTTTT. Translating gives CASSPDRGFNTGELFF.